The 9 T cell receptor beta chains presented below share a single source sample, sequenced in a study of CD8 T cells in ankylosing spondylitis. General study findings and limits: What appeared characteristic of ankylosing spondylitis blood was a TCR beta motif of several highly homologous variants.

TCRdb reprocessed the 5' RACE reads via MiXCR and lists one record per CDR3 protein. The sample holds about 390,000 distinct CDR3 sequences; under 25% are singletons and the top ten take about 16%. Antigens for these TCRs are unknown. Source material: blood, either unsorted or a sorted T cell fraction (not recorded which). Receptor source: a male donor with ankylosing spondylitis.

The genes are TRBV5-1 and TRBJ2-2, with TRBD1 matching over 7 bases. The V segment lost 5 bases and the J segment 4 bases; nucleotides outside the gene matches: 11. CDR1 is SGHRS, CDR2 YFSETQ, per germline. The CDR3 consists of 16 residues. This chain's CDR3 is CASRRFRDSGTGELFF. The CDR3 DNA is TGCGCCAGCAGACGATTCCGGGACAGCGGCACCGGGGAGCTGTTTTTT.

This clonotype was seen a handful of times. The V and J genes are TRBV30 and TRBJ2-1, with 11 bases lining up with TRBD2. The CDR3 length is 14 residues. After removal of 4 bases from V and 4 bases from J, the junction contained 3 bases not matched to a gene. Germline V gene data show CDR1 as GTSNPN and CDR2 as SVGIG (reference sequence). The CDR3 here is CAWTGTSGYNEQFF. The DNA for the CDR3 is TGTGCCTGGACCGGGACTAGCGGATACAATGAGCAGTTCTTC.

Comments on this clonotype: The germline gene is not matched at one end of the junction; a read error may be the cause. This chain joins TRBV28 and TRBJ2-3, with 13 positions matching TRBD2. There are 20 residues in the CDR3. Germline V gives CDR1 MDHEN, CDR2 SYDVKM. The CDR3 sequence: CASSKLLAGGPAELTDTQYF. CDR3 nucleotide sequence: TGTGCTAGCAGTAAATTACTAGCGGGAGGGCCGGCTGAACTCACAGATACGCAGTATTTT.

This clonotype was observed a few times. The chain links TRBV20-1 to TRBJ1-2; 8 bases match TRBD1. Germline loops: CDR1 DFQATT, CDR2 SNEGSKA (reference sequence). The CDR3 covers 14 residues. V was clipped by 0 bases and J by 5 bases; unmatched bases: 5. The chain's CDR3 is CSARERQGNYGYTF. The CDR3 DNA reads as TGCAGTGCTAGAGAGAGACAGGGGAATTATGGCTACACCTTC.

This chain joins TRBV5-6 and TRBJ1-3, with 7 positions matching TRBD1. The CDR3 runs 14 residues. Germline trimming cut 4 bases from V and 9 bases from J; bases unmatched to any gene: 10. The germline V gene has CDR1 SGHDT and CDR2 YYEEEE. The CDR3 coding sequence is TGTGCCAGCAGCCCTGGGACAGCCGGCGGCACCATATATTTT. Residues: CASSPGTAGGTIYF. The full variable domain, its missing parts supplied by reference TRBV5-6 and TRBJ1-3, is DAGVTQSPTHLIKTRGQQVTLRCSPKSGHDTVSWYQQALGQGPQFIFQYYEEEERQRGNFPDRFSGHQFPNYSSELNVNALLLGDSALYLCASSPGTAGGTIYFGEGSWLTVV.

This clonotype has a handful of counts. The CDR3 nucleotides read TGTGCCAGCAGCCCCGAGTCAAATAGCAATCAGCCCCAGCATTTT. Protein: CASSPESNSNQPQHF. This chain uses TRBV3-1 with TRBJ1-5; no reliable D call. V was clipped by 4 bases and J by 0 bases, with 10 bases between them. The germline CDR1 and CDR2 sequences are LGHDT and YNNKEL (reference sequence). The CDR3 spans 15 residues.

This clonotype turned up a few times. The chain joins TRBV19 to TRBJ2-3, with 7 bases matching TRBD1. The CDR3 extends over 15 amino acids. Looked up from germline, CDR1 is LNHDA and CDR2 is SQIVND (reference sequence). V lost 4 bases to trimming and J lost 0 bases; unmatched junction nucleotides: 4. The CDR3 sequence is CASSTWDSSTDTQYF. Here the CDR3 DNA reads TGTGCCAGTAGTACCTGGGACAGCAGCACAGATACGCAGTATTTT.

The chain joins TRBV27 to TRBJ2-7, with 7 bases that match TRBD1. Per the germline V gene, CDR1 is MNHEY and CDR2 is SMNVEV (reference sequence). V lost 2 bases, J lost 0 bases, and 10 bases stayed unmatched. The CDR3 is made up of 17 amino acids. Here the CDR3 reads CASSLTPFRDSSYEQYF. The CDR3 DNA is TGTGCCAGCAGTTTAACCCCGTTTAGGGACAGCTCCTACGAGCAGTACTTC.

This clonotype was picked up a small number of times. The chain is built from TRBV3-1 and TRBJ2-1, with 8 bases that match TRBD2. Looked up from germline, CDR1 is LGHDT and CDR2 is YNNKEL (reference sequence). Losses at the gene ends were 4 bases for V and 1 base for J; bases not matched to a gene: 3. This CDR3 is built from 15 residues. The CDR3 bases are TGTGCCAGCAGCCCCGCTAGCGGGTCCTACAATGAGCAGTTCTTC. This gives the protein CASSPASGSYNEQFF.